This T cell receptor (beta chain) was retrieved from a study of lymphopenia after photon versus proton radiotherapy. General study results and limits: Post-nadir diversity loss with photons came from oligoclonal expansion, particularly CD8+ Temra cells. Relative stability marked proton patients; photon patients lost diversity and naive cells.

Only in-frame clones appear in the TCRdb table, and some are missing; sequencing was by immunoSEQ multiplex PCR. The sample has about 160,000 clones; approximately 86% are singletons. The CDR3 has 18 residues. Between the trimmed V and J ends, which lost 2 bases and 2 bases, there was a span of 19 bases. The germline gives CDR1 LGHNA, CDR2 YSLEER. A remark on this clone: No antigen is known for it.

The sequencing used peripheral blood, collected from a patient treated with photon-based radiotherapy. V is TRBV4-3 and J is TRBJ1-3; D is unclear. The receptor was isolated from a man aged 50 or older with gastric cancer. CDR3 DNA: TGCGCCAGCAGCCAATCCGCCGGGTCCCAAGCTCCTGGAAACACCATATATTTT. Protein sequence: CASSQSAGSQAPGNTIYF.